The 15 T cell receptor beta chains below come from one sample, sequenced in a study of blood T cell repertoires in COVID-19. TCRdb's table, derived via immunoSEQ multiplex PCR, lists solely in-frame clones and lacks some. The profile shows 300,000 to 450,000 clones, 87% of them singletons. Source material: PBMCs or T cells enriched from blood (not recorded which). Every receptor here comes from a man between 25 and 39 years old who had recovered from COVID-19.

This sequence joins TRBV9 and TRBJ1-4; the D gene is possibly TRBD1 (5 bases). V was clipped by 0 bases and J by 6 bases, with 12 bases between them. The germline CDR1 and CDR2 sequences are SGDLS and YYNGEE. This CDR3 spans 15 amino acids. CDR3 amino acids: CASSVAARADEKLFF. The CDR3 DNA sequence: TGTGCCAGCAGCGTAGCGGCCAGGGCGGATGAAAAACTGTTTTTT.

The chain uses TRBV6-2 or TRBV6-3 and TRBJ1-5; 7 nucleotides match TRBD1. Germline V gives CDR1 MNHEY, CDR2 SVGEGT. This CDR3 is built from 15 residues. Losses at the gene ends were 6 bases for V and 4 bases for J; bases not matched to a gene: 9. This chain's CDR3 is CASSRGTVLNQPQHF. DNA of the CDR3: TGTGCCAGCAGCCGCGGGACAGTCCTTAATCAGCCCCAGCATTTT.

In DNA, the CDR3 is TGCGCCAGCAGCCTGGACAGCCTACTCTCTTATTACTCTGGAAACACCATATATTTT. Its translation: CASSLDSLLSYYSGNTIYF. This rearrangement joins TRBV5-1 to TRBJ1-3; the D gene is possibly TRBD1 (6 bases). The CDR3 runs 19 residues. The germline CDR1 and CDR2 sequences are SGHRS and YFSETQ. V gave up 4 bases and J gave up 0 bases, with 23 bases separating them.

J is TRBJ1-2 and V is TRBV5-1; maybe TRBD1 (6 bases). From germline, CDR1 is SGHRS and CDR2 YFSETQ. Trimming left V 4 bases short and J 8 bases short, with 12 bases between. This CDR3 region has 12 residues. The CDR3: CASSISGTGYTF. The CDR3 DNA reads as TGCGCCAGCAGCATATCCGGGACAGGCTACACCTTC.

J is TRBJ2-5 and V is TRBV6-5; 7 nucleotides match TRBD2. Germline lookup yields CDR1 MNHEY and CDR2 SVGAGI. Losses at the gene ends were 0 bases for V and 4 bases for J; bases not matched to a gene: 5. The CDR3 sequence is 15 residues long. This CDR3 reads CASSYSIREGETQYF. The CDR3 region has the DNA TGTGCCAGCAGTTACTCGATCAGGGAGGGAGAGACCCAGTACTTC.

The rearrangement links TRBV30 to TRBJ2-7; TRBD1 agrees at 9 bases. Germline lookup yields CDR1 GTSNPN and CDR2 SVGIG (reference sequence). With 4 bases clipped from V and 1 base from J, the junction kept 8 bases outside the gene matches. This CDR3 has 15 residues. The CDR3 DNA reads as TGTGCCTGGATTAGCCCCGGGACAGGGTCCTACGAGCAGTACTTC. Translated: CAWISPGTGSYEQYF. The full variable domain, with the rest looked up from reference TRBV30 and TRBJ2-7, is SQTIHQWPATLVQPVGSPLSLECTVEGTSNPNLYWYRQAAGRGLQLLFYSVGIGQISSEVPQNLSASRPQDRQFILSSKKLLLSDSGFYLCAWISPGTGSYEQYFGPGTRLTVT.

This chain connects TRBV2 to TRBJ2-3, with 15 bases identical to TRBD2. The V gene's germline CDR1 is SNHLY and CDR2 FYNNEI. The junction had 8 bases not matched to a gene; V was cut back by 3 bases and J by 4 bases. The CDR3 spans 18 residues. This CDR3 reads CASSDPGLAGGNADTQYF. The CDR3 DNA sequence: TGTGCCAGCAGTGATCCGGGACTAGCGGGGGGAAATGCAGATACGCAGTATTTT. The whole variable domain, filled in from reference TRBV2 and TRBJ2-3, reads EPEVTQTPSHQVTQMGQEVILRCVPISNHLYFYWYRQILGQKVEFLVSFYNNEISEKSEIFDDQFSVERPDGSNFTLKIRSTKLEDSAMYFCASSDPGLAGGNADTQYFGPGTRLTVL.

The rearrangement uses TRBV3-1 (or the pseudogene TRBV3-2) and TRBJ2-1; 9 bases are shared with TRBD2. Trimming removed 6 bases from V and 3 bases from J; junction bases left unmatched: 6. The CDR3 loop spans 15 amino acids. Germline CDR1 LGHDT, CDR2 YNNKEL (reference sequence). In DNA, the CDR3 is TGTGCCAGCAGAAATAGCGGGGGCTTCTACAATGAGCAGTTCTTC. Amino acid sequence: CASRNSGGFYNEQFF.

The CDR3 loop is CASSLGQGYGYTF. CDR3 DNA sequence: TGTGCCAGCAGCCTCGGACAGGGCTATGGCTACACCTTC. The chain joins TRBV9 to TRBJ1-2; 8 nucleotides match TRBD1. Germline CDR1 SGDLS, CDR2 YYNGEE. The CDR3 has 13 residues. V shed 4 bases, J shed 4 bases, and the junction held 3 bases outside the gene matches. Supplemented by reference TRBV9 and TRBJ1-2, the full variable domain reads DSGVTQTPKHLITATGQRVTLRCSPRSGDLSVYWYQQSLDQGLQFLIQYYNGEERAKGNILERFSAQQFPDLHSELNLSSLELGDSALYFCASSLGQGYGYTFGSGTRLTVV.

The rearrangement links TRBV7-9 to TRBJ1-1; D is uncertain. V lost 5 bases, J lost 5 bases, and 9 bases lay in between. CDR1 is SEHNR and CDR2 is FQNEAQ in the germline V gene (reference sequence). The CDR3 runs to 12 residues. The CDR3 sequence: CASSLLTTEAFF. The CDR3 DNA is TGTGCCAGCAGCCTACTAACTACTGAAGCTTTCTTT.

The chain's CDR3 is CASSDGLAGDEQFF. The CDR3 coding sequence is TGCGCCAGCAGCGACGGACTAGCGGGGGATGAGCAGTTCTTC. The genes are TRBV5-1 and TRBJ2-1; 13 bases agree with TRBD2. V lost 4 bases to trimming and J lost 8 bases; unmatched junction nucleotides: 3. The CDR3 is 14 amino acids. Per the germline V gene, CDR1 is SGHRS and CDR2 is YFSETQ.

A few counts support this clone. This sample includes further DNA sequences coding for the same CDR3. CDR3 in DNA: TGTGCCAGCTCACCCCCCGGGGGAACCGGGGAGCTGTTTTTT. It codes for CASSPPGGTGELFF. V gene TRBV18 combines with J gene TRBJ2-2, with a weak D call TRBD2 (6 bases). V lost 3 bases to trimming and J lost 5 bases, with 10 bases between them. The germline CDR1 and CDR2 sequences are KGHSH and LQKENI. This CDR3 spans 14 amino acids. The full variable domain, in which reference TRBV18 and TRBJ2-2 provide the parts outside the CDR3, is NAGVMQNPRHLVRRRGQEARLRCSPMKGHSHVYWYRQLPEEGLKFMVYLQKENIIDESGMPKERFSAEFPKEGPSILRIQQVVRGDSAAYFCASSPPGGTGELFFGEGSRLTVL.

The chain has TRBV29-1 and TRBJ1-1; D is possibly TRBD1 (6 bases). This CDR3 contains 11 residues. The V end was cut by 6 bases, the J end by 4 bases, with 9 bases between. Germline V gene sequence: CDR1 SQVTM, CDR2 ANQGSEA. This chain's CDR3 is CSVGQPTEAFF. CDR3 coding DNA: TGCAGCGTGGGACAACCCACTGAAGCTTTCTTT.

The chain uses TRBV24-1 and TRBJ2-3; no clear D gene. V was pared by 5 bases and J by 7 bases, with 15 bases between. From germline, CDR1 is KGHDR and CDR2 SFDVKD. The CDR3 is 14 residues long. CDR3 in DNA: TGTGCCACCAGTGCCGGTCTATCCCCATATACGCAGTATTTT. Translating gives CATSAGLSPYTQYF.

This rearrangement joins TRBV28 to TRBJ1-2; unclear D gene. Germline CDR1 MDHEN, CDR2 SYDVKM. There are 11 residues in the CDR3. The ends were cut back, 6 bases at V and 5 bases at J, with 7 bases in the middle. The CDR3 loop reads CASRPEYGYTF. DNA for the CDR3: TGTGCCAGCAGGCCAGAATATGGCTACACCTTC.